Listed below are T cell receptor beta chains from one sample, sequenced in a study of shared clonotypes between healthy human individuals. Profiling relied on immunoSEQ multiplex PCR, and the TCRdb table lists in-frame clones only, not all of them. The profile shows approximately 1.9 million clones, about 94% of them singletons. Sequencing was performed on naive CD8+ T cells from PBMCs. The receptor set was obtained from a man younger than 35 in good health. Some clones in this sample may be carry-over from other donors' samples. CDR3s include the opening cysteine and the closing phenylalanine or tryptophan. Each record gives: D gene, J gene, V gene, CDR3 DNA, CDR3 protein. The D gene is left open where the match is weak.

TRBD1,TRBJ2-1,TRBV11-2,TGTGCCAGCAGCTTAGATGTGGACAGGGGCTCCTACAATGAGCAGTTCTTC,CASSLDVDRGSYNEQFF
-,TRBJ1-4,TRBV5-5,TGTGCCAGCAGATCTGGGGACAACGACTGGGAAAAACTGTTTTTT,CASRSGDNDWEKLFF
TRBD1,TRBJ2-7,TRBV28,TGTGCCAGCAGTTTAATAGAGACAGGGGCCCGCTCCTACGAGCAGTACTTC,CASSLIETGARSYEQYF
TRBD2,TRBJ2-3,TRBV30,TGTGCCTGGAGTGGGGGAACCGGGACTAGCGGGAGCACAGATACGCAGTATTTT,CAWSGGTGTSGSTDTQYF
TRBD1,TRBJ1-5,TRBV28,TGTGCCAGCAGTTTCATTAGGGGGCGGCTCAATCAGCCCCAGCATTTT,CASSFIRGRLNQPQHF
TRBD2,TRBJ2-7,TRBV6-1,TGTGCCAGCAGAATTGGGCTAGCGGGGGGTTACGAGCAGTACTTC,CASRIGLAGGYEQYF
-,TRBJ1-3,TRBV6-5,TGTGCCAGCAGTTACAGGGGAAGTGGAAACACCATATATTTT,CASSYRGSGNTIYF
-,TRBJ1-5,TRBV27,TGTGCCAGCAGTGAGACATATAGCAATCAGCCCCAGCATTTT,CASSETYSNQPQHF
-,TRBJ1-1,TRBV5-1,TGCGCCAGCAGCATGGGAGGCTTGAGGGCTGAAGCTTTCTTT,CASSMGGLRAEAFF
TRBD2,TRBJ2-2,TRBV11-2,TGTGCCAGCAGCTTAGTTACCCTAGCGGGGGTAAACACCGGGGAGCTGTTTTTT,CASSLVTLAGVNTGELFF